This T cell receptor (beta chain) appears in the sequencing data of a study of T-cell reconstitution after alpha-beta-depleted transplantation in children. Unique molecular identifiers were used to barcode this TCRbeta library. TCRdb re-derived calls from the PCR reads in MiXCR, one entry per CDR3 protein. The sample yields more than 550,000 distinct CDR3 sequences, 10% seen once. CDR1 is DFQATT, CDR2 SNEGSKA, per germline (reference sequence). This CDR3 is built from 11 residues. Trimming cost V 5 bases and J 5 bases, with 9 bases left between them. The genes are TRBV20-1 and TRBJ2-5; D remains unclear. The starting material was PBMCs from the stem cell graft donor, obtained from the stem cell graft. The TCR sequence derives from a human donor who donated a stem cell graft to a child with acute myeloid leukemia. CDR3 loop: CSALASETQYF. The CDR3 coding sequence is TGCAGTGCTCTGGCGTCGGAGACCCAGTACTTC.